This T cell receptor beta chain was recorded in a study of blood T cell repertoires in COVID-19 (TCRdb year 2020). Concerning the study at large: Samples from collaborators originated in the United States, Italy and Spain and spanned both the acute and convalescent phases of COVID-19. The material from the prospective study consisted of cDNA or gDNA derived from T cells, B-cell-depleted T cells, or PBMCs. Subjects who had been exposed to COVID-19, were actively infected with it, or had recovered from it provided the deeply sampled blood TCRbeta repertoires that made up the dataset. The repertoires were made available in a free public database intended to serve as a resource for research on the immune response to SARS-CoV-2. Samples came from the ongoing ImmuneRACE study (first 160 participants) plus 1,254 subjects from 6 global collaborators. The sample metadata nearly always contained a de-identified subject ID, COVID-19 status, age in years and sex. HLA class I and class II types, where available, came from metadata supplied by the sample provider rather than from assay-based typing. The research as a whole found: How much clinical and demographic metadata was included differed by source and by participant, and the metadata was provided uncurated.

Each collaborating institution followed its own protocols to collect whole blood in K2EDTA tubes. For TCRbeta analysis, collaborators shipped samples in one of three forms: frozen whole blood, isolated PBMCs, or DNA extracted from either of those sample types. TCRbeta CDR3 regions were amplified from genomic DNA by means of the immunoSEQ Assay, a bias-controlled multiplex PCR. From the authors' description of their analysis: The number of nucleated cells in each sample was estimated from the amplification of reference gene primers within the assay. To quantify the absolute abundance of each unique TCRbeta CDR3 rearrangement, sequence reads were collapsed and filtered. For each sample, productive Simpson clonality was calculated as the square root of Simpson's diversity index over productive rearrangements. Not all clones reach the TCRdb copy of this immuneACCESS table, which keeps in-frame sequences only. Checked studies attribute under half of the gap to unresolved V genes and leave the rest unexplained. V and J calls and clone size are given by that table; D and trimming were obtained from the DNA. This sample holds 25,000 to 35,000 clones; roughly 80% were observed only once. Roughly 46% of the sample lies in the top ten.

This clone was counted a single time. The clone's antigen remains unknown. Base qualities are not provided; no much larger clone lies one nucleotide away. Per the germline V gene, KGHDR is the CDR1 and SFDVKD is the CDR2. The CDR3 runs 14 residues from the cysteine to the phenylalanine. CDR3 DNA is the only sequence kept; it has 42 bases, read in frame from the first base. V is cut by 3 bases and J by 7 bases, and the space between the germline ends is 9 bases. What was sequenced was peripheral blood. This sequence uses TRBV24-1 and TRBJ1-6; no D gene can be assigned with confidence. The source is a woman older than 75 with acute or convalescent COVID-19. The bases are TGTGCCACCAGTGATCTCCGTCCGAATTCACCCCTCCACTTT. The resulting protein is CATSDLRPNSPLHF.